This T cell receptor beta chain was obtained from a study of cytomegalovirus exposure and HLA in healthy donors. Study-level findings and limits: For cytomegalovirus status, the classifier reportedly gave diagnoses with high specificity and sensitivity.

A word on this clone: Its specificity is not known.

Here immunoSEQ multiplex PCR was the method, and the copy in TCRdb shows in-frame clones only, minus some. Among some 120,000 clones, around nine tenths were seen once, and the ten largest hold about 3.5%. The germline V gene has CDR1 SQVTM and CDR2 ANQGSEA. After removal of 6 bases from V and 2 bases from J, the junction contained 6 bases not matched to a gene. This CDR3 has 13 amino acids. The sequencing sample was made of PBMCs. This clonotype was sampled from a man aged 30 to 45 in good health and CMV-seronegative. This sequence joins TRBV29-1 and TRBJ2-5; 7 bases line up with TRBD1. The CDR3 loop is CSVMTGWQETQYF. Written as DNA, the CDR3 is TGCAGCGTGATGACAGGGTGGCAAGAGACCCAGTACTTC.